This entry lists 19 T cell receptor beta chains sequenced from one sample in a study of T cells expressing NK-cell markers. Following a re-call of the 5' RACE reads, TCRdb has one entry per CDR3 protein and lacks DNA. Its table lists roughly 170,000 distinct CDR3 sequences. Sequenced sample: blood T cells: a sorted CD56 or NKG2C T cell subset, CD4+ or CD8+ T cells, or bulk PBMC T cells (not recorded which). The receptors were sampled from a woman between 18 and 70 years old in good health.

J is TRBJ2-1 and V is TRBV19; TCRdb picks TRBD2, but there is no DNA to check that call. CDR1 and CDR2 (germline): LNHDA, SQIVND (reference sequence). The CDR3 has 16 amino acids. The CDR3 is CASSIPPGLTYNEQFF.

The chain has TRBV5-1 and TRBJ2-1. Germline CDR1 SGHRS, CDR2 YFSETQ. CDR3 length equals 15 residues. The CDR3: CASSPRQGSYNEQFF.

The V gene is TRBV18, the J gene TRBJ2-7; TCRdb's D call of TRBD1 is untestable without DNA. Germline V gene sequence: CDR1 KGHSH, CDR2 LQKENI. The CDR3 has 15 residues. The CDR3 sequence: CASSLGTMLSYEQYF.

CDR3 protein: CASSQDWDTEAFF. V usage is TRBV3-1 and J usage is TRBJ1-1. There are 13 residues in the CDR3. Germline V gene lookup returns CDR1 LGHDT and CDR2 YNNKEL (reference sequence).

The V gene is TRBV24-1, the J gene TRBJ2-3; the TRBD2 assignment by TCRdb is unverifiable without DNA. The length of the CDR3 is 16 residues. Germline V lookup: CDR1 KGHDR, CDR2 SFDVKD. The CDR3 is CATSDLGWEGTDTQYF.

The rearrangement uses TRBV2 and TRBJ1-5; TCRdb names TRBD1, which stays unverified in the absence of DNA. This CDR3 is 14 amino acids long. Germline V gene lookup returns CDR1 SNHLY and CDR2 FYNNEI. CDR3 amino acids: CASSDKGWRQPQHF.

V is TRBV9 and J is TRBJ1-2; TCRdb's assignment of TRBD1 cannot be checked, as there is no DNA. CDR3 length: 13 amino acids. Germline CDR1 and CDR2: SGDLS and YYNGEE. CDR3 amino acids: CASSHMGGYGYTF. Full variable domain (outside the CDR3, taken from reference TRBV9 and TRBJ1-2): DSGVTQTPKHLITATGQRVTLRCSPRSGDLSVYWYQQSLDQGLQFLIQYYNGEERAKGNILERFSAQQFPDLHSELNLSSLELGDSALYFCASSHMGGYGYTFGSGTRLTVV.

The chain carries TRBV2 and TRBJ1-1; absent DNA, TCRdb's TRBD1 call cannot be checked. The germline V gene encodes CDR1 SNHLY and CDR2 FYNNEI. This CDR3 is built from 13 residues. This chain's CDR3 is CASSSGVYTEAFF.

This sequence joins TRBV5-1 and TRBJ2-7; TCRdb reports TRBD1, a call that lacks DNA to check it against. CDR1 is SGHRS and CDR2 is YFSETQ in the germline V gene. The CDR3 is 14 amino acids. This CDR3 reads CASSFRDPTGEQYF.

The genes are TRBV6-1 and TRBJ2-7. This CDR3 spans 13 amino acids. Germline values: CDR1 MNHNS, CDR2 SASEGT. CDR3 residues: CASRLGGIYEQYF.

The rearrangement joins TRBV20-1 to TRBJ2-1; the TCRdb D gene call, TRBD1, has no DNA to confirm it. Germline values: CDR1 DFQATT, CDR2 SNEGSKA (reference sequence). The CDR3 consists of 19 residues. This CDR3 reads CSAFAQGGQNFRGFNEQFF.

V usage is TRBV2 and J usage is TRBJ2-4. Germline V gene lookup returns CDR1 SNHLY and CDR2 FYNNEI. This CDR3 is built from 11 residues. CDR3 sequence reads: CASEVKNIQYF. The variable domain in full, completed from reference TRBV2 and TRBJ2-4, reads EPEVTQTPSHQVTQMGQEVILRCVPISNHLYFYWYRQILGQKVEFLVSFYNNEISEKSEIFDDQFSVERPDGSNFTLKIRSTKLEDSAMYFCASEVKNIQYFGAGTRLSVL.

The rearrangement links TRBV7-3 to TRBJ2-5; TCRdb picks TRBD2, but there is no DNA to check that call. The CDR3 has 13 amino acids. Germline assignment: CDR1 SGHTA and CDR2 FQGTGA. CDR3 loop: CASSLGTQETQYF.

V and J are TRBV7-9 and TRBJ1-5. The length of the CDR3 is 12 residues. Per germline, CDR1 SEHNR and CDR2 FQNEAQ (reference sequence). This chain's CDR3 is CASSGWGQPQHF.

The rearrangement joins TRBV5-1 to TRBJ2-7; TCRdb's D gene call, TRBD2, goes unchecked for lack of DNA. This CDR3 has 15 residues. From germline, CDR1 is SGHRS and CDR2 YFSETQ. CDR3 residues: CASSLGVAGSNEQYF.

This rearrangement joins TRBV11-2 to TRBJ2-1; TCRdb's D gene call, TRBD2, goes unchecked for lack of DNA. The CDR3 has 15 residues. Germline CDR1 reads SGHAT; CDR2 reads FQNNGV. CDR3 loop: CASSLEGTSLNEQFF. The full variable domain, with the rest looked up from reference TRBV11-2 and TRBJ2-1, is EAGVAQSPRYKIIEKRQSVAFWCNPISGHATLYWYQQILGQGPKLLIQFQNNGVVDDSQLPKDRFSAERLKGVDSTLKIQPAKLEDSAVYLCASSLEGTSLNEQFFGPGTRLTVL.

This sequence joins TRBV18 and TRBJ2-1; the D call from TCRdb, TRBD2, cannot be confirmed without DNA. This CDR3 comprises 15 residues. Germline CDR1 reads KGHSH; CDR2 reads LQKENI. CDR3 in amino acids: CASSPLAGGQIEQFF.

J is TRBJ2-7 and V is TRBV12-3 or TRBV12-4; there is no DNA to check the TCRdb D call of TRBD1. CDR3 size: 16 residues. This chain's CDR3 is CASSPSVGRGPGEQYF.

The V gene is TRBV20-1, the J gene TRBJ2-1. CDR3 size: 12 residues. Per germline, CDR1 DFQATT and CDR2 SNEGSKA (reference sequence). CDR3: CSAEWDHNEQFF.